Listed below are T cell receptor beta chains from one sample, sequenced in a study of response to subunit inactivated influenza vaccine. In TCRdb, the RT-PCR reads were re-called with MiXCR into one record per CDR3 protein. This table holds 300,000 to 350,000 distinct CDR3 sequences, over 20% found once. Sequenced here: PBMCs from blood, sampled 21 months after vaccination. The receptors were sampled from a man aged 50-75 years who received an inactivated influenza vaccine. Both conserved end residues are part of each CDR3. The order of the fields is V gene, CDR3 length, D gene, J gene, clone size, CDR3 DNA, CDR3 protein. D genes are given only for firm matches. Clone size is shown for a subset of rows, as once, few, many or a class of expanded clone.

TRBV6-6	13	.	TRBJ2-3	.	TGTGCCAGCAAAGGTGGGGGCACAGATACGCAGTATTTT	CASKGGGTDTQYF
TRBV28	15	.	TRBJ2-7	.	TGTGCCAGCAGTTCCCAGGCCTCTTGGTTCTACGAGCAGTACTTC	CASSSQASWFYEQYF
TRBV6-6	12	.	TRBJ1-2	.	TGTGCCAGCAGTTACACGTCAGGTGGCTACACCTTC	CASSYTSGGYTF
TRBV5-1	14	.	TRBJ1-1	few	TGCGCCAGCAGCTGGGCGGGGACCGACACTGAAGCTTTCTTT	CASSWAGTDTEAFF
TRBV2	15	.	TRBJ2-1	.	TGTGCCAGCAGTGATAGGTCAAACTCCTACAATGAGCAGTTCTTC	CASSDRSNSYNEQFF
TRBV29-1	13	.	TRBJ2-5	.	TGCAGCGTTGAAGAACGGGCGAGAGAGACCCAGTACTTC	CSVEERARETQYF
TRBV4-1	18	.	TRBJ1-2	few	TGCGCCAGCAGCCTGAGGTTGGGCAGTCCTGTAGCTAACTATGGCTACACCTTC	CASSLRLGSPVANYGYTF
TRBV20-1	17	TRBD1	TRBJ2-7	.	TGCAGTGCTAGAGTCCGACCCCGGGACAGGAGCTCCTACGAGCAGTACTTC	CSARVRPRDRSSYEQYF
TRBV28	14	.	TRBJ1-3	.	TGTGCCAGCAGTACTTCAGGGTACGGAAACACCATATATTTT	CASSTSGYGNTIYF
TRBV7-2	13	.	TRBJ1-2	few	TGTGCCAGCAGCTTAGAACAGGGAAGAGGCTACACCTTC	CASSLEQGRGYTF
TRBV7-2	14	.	TRBJ1-6	.	TGTGCCAGCAGCCGTTCAGGGTTAAATTCACCCCTCCACTTT	CASSRSGLNSPLHF
TRBV9	14	.	TRBJ1-1	few	TGTGCCAGCAGCGTAGGGCGGACGAACACTGAAGCTTTCTTT	CASSVGRTNTEAFF
TRBV20-1	14	TRBD2	TRBJ2-2	.	TGCAGTGCTAGAGCGGGAGGGCCTTCCGGGGAGCTGTTTTTT	CSARAGGPSGELFF
TRBV4-3	16	.	TRBJ1-3	.	TGCGCCAGCAGCCAAGGGGACTCGGGACAAGGATCCACCACATATTTT	CASSQGDSGQGSTTYF
TRBV18	16	.	TRBJ2-1	.	TGTGCCAGCTCACCACCGGAAGGGTTCTCCTACAATGAGCAGTTCTTC	CASSPPEGFSYNEQFF
TRBV4-1	15	.	TRBJ2-3	.	TGCGCCAGCAGAGTTCCGGGCAACCCGCGATCTACGCAGTATTTT	CASRVPGNPRSTQYF
TRBV7-2	13	.	TRBJ2-3	.	TGTGCCAGCAAGCGCGGGAACACAGATACGCAGTATTTT	CASKRGNTDTQYF
TRBV7-2	14	.	TRBJ1-5	.	TGTGCCAGCAGCTGGATCCAGGGAAATCAGCCCCAGCATTTT	CASSWIQGNQPQHF
TRBV12-3/TRBV12-4	16	TRBD1	TRBJ1-5	.	TGTGCCAGCAGTTTACAGGGGGCGCGCAGCAATCAGCCCCAGCATTTT	CASSLQGARSNQPQHF
TRBV10-3	13	.	TRBJ1-2	.	TGTGCCATCGAAAGAAACATGGGTTTGGGCTACACCTTC	CAIERNMGLGYTF
TRBV15	13	.	TRBJ2-3	few	TGTGCCACCAGCAGAGACAAGACAGATACGCAGTATTTT	CATSRDKTDTQYF
TRBV7-2	15	TRBD1	TRBJ1-5	.	TGTGCCAGCAGCTTCATCGGACAGGGCAATCAGCCCCAGCATTTT	CASSFIGQGNQPQHF
TRBV28	15	TRBD1	TRBJ2-7	.	TGTGCCAGCAGTGACGACAGGGGGTATGCCTACGAGCAGTACTTC	CASSDDRGYAYEQYF
TRBV2	17	TRBD1	TRBJ1-3	.	TGTGCCAGCAGCAGGGGGTTCCAGGGTTACTCTGGAAACACCATATATTTT	CASSRGFQGYSGNTIYF
TRBV20-1	15	.	TRBJ1-5	few	TGCAGTGCTAGCGTTCCAGGGCGAACAGGCCAGCCCCAGCATTTT	CSASVPGRTGQPQHF
TRBV20-1	16	TRBD2	TRBJ2-2	few	TGCAGTGCTCTTCTTTTTGGCGGGAGAGATTCCGGGGAGCTGTTTTTT	CSALLFGGRDSGELFF
TRBV7-9	16	.	TRBJ1-3	many	TGTGCCAGCAGCCCCAGCCGCTTTACCTCTGGAAACACCATATATTTT	CASSPSRFTSGNTIYF
TRBV2	14	.	TRBJ1-3	many	TGTGCCAGCAGTGAAGGTCCCAGGGGAAACACCATATATTTT	CASSEGPRGNTIYF
TRBV5-1	14	.	TRBJ1-1	.	TGCGCCAGCAGCACCGCGGAAGGTATTTCTGAAGCTTTCTTT	CASSTAEGISEAFF
TRBV9	12	.	TRBJ2-1	.	TGTGCCAGCAGCGTAGTACCCGATGAGCAGTTCTTC	CASSVVPDEQFF
TRBV20-1	16	TRBD2	TRBJ2-1	.	TGCAGTGCTAGAGATGGTAGCGGGCCCACCTACAATGAGCAGTTCTTC	CSARDGSGPTYNEQFF
TRBV5-6	16	TRBD1	TRBJ1-2	.	TGTGCCAGCAGCTTGGCCGTGACAGGGCCTTACTATGGCTACACCTTC	CASSLAVTGPYYGYTF
TRBV27	14	.	TRBJ1-1	few	TGTGCCAGCAGTTTACGAGGACTCAACGCTGAAGCTTTCTTT	CASSLRGLNAEAFF
TRBV6-1	14	TRBD2	TRBJ2-5	few	TGTGCCAGCAAGTACGGGACTAGCCAAGAGACCCAGTACTTC	CASKYGTSQETQYF
TRBV5-1	14	TRBD1	TRBJ1-4	many	TGCGCCAGCAGCCCTCAGGGGGCTAATGAAAAACTGTTTTTT	CASSPQGANEKLFF
TRBV5-1	14	TRBD1	TRBJ1-5	few	TGCGCCAGCAGCCAGGGGACAGGGGGACAGCCCCAGCATTTT	CASSQGTGGQPQHF
TRBV15	14	TRBD1	TRBJ2-3	few	TGTGCCACCAGGCGAGACAGGGGGGCAGATACGCAGTATTTT	CATRRDRGADTQYF
TRBV11-2	15	.	TRBJ1-1	few	TGTGCCAGCAGCTTAGACCCAGGGCCGAACACTGAAGCTTTCTTT	CASSLDPGPNTEAFF
TRBV10-3	18	.	TRBJ1-3	.	TGTGCCATCGAGGGTGGTAGGGACCCTCTACTCTCTGGAAACACCATATATTTT	CAIEGGRDPLLSGNTIYF
TRBV20-1	12	.	TRBJ1-5	many	TGCAGTGCTCCCAGGGAGGATCAGCCCCAGCATTTT	CSAPREDQPQHF
TRBV20-1	16	TRBD1	TRBJ2-1	.	TGCAGTGCTAGAGCTTATCCGGGACAGGGAAACAATGAGCAGTTCTTC	CSARAYPGQGNNEQFF
TRBV5-1	13	.	TRBJ2-7	once	TGCGCCAGCAGCTTGTCTCTCGGGGGCGAGCAGTACTTC	CASSLSLGGEQYF
TRBV4-3	15	.	TRBJ2-1	few	TGCGCCAGCAGCCAAGATAACACGGTGAACAATGAGCAGTTCTTC	CASSQDNTVNNEQFF
TRBV20-1	16	.	TRBJ2-2	.	TGCAGTGCTAGAGGGGGGGACAAAACGAACACCGGGGAGCTGTTTTTT	CSARGGDKTNTGELFF
TRBV14	13	.	TRBJ2-2	few	TGTGCCAGCAGCCAAGCGTGGGCCGGGGAGCTGTTTTTT	CASSQAWAGELFF
TRBV29-1	12	.	TRBJ2-2	.	TGCAGTCATCCGACCCAGACCGGGGAGCTGTTTTTT	CSHPTQTGELFF
TRBV12-3/TRBV12-4	15	TRBD1	TRBJ2-2	few	TGTGCCAGCAGTTTAGCGACAGGGGGCCACGGGGAGCTGTTTTTT	CASSLATGGHGELFF
TRBV7-2	16	TRBD2	TRBJ2-7	few	TGTGCCAGCAGCTCAACGGGACTAGCGGCCCAAATGGAGCAGTACTTC	CASSSTGLAAQMEQYF
TRBV20-1	14	TRBD1	TRBJ1-1	many	TGCAGTGCTAATTATGGACAGGGCTTACCTGAAGCTTTCTTT	CSANYGQGLPEAFF
TRBV18	16	.	TRBJ2-5	.	TGTGCCAGCTCACCACCGGACTCTATACGGTCCGAGACCCAGTACTTC	CASSPPDSIRSETQYF
TRBV6-5	14	TRBD1	TRBJ1-2	few	TGTGCCAGCGTTCAGGGACAGGGGCGCTATGGCTACACCTTC	CASVQGQGRYGYTF
TRBV6-2/TRBV6-3	13	TRBD1	TRBJ2-7	.	TGTGCCAGCAGCGGACAGGGGTACTACGAGCAGTACTTC	CASSGQGYYEQYF
TRBV6-2/TRBV6-3	14	.	TRBJ2-7	many	TGTGCCAGCAGCCTACGGGAGCTTTCCTACGAGCAGTACTTC	CASSLRELSYEQYF
TRBV27	11	.	TRBJ2-7	few	TGTGCCAGCCGATATGGGGGAGAGCAGTACTTC	CASRYGGEQYF
TRBV11-1	17	TRBD1	TRBJ1-2	few	TGTGCCAGCAGCTTAGCAGGCGGGACAGGGAGAGACTATGGCTACACCTTC	CASSLAGGTGRDYGYTF
TRBV7-9	15	.	TRBJ2-2	.	TGTGCCAGCAGCTCGGCAGGACGGAACACCGGGGAGCTGTTTTTT	CASSSAGRNTGELFF
TRBV29-1	16	.	TRBJ2-1	.	TGCAGCGTTGAGGTTGGGGGGACGAGCTCCTACAATGAGCAGTTCTTC	CSVEVGGTSSYNEQFF
TRBV5-1	15	TRBD1	TRBJ1-2	.	TGCGCCAGCAGCACCGCCCCGGGACAGGGGTATGGCTACACCTTC	CASSTAPGQGYGYTF
TRBV28	16	.	TRBJ1-6	.	TGTGCCAGCAGTTTATTTTTAGGGTCTAGTAATTCACCCCTCCACTTT	CASSLFLGSSNSPLHF